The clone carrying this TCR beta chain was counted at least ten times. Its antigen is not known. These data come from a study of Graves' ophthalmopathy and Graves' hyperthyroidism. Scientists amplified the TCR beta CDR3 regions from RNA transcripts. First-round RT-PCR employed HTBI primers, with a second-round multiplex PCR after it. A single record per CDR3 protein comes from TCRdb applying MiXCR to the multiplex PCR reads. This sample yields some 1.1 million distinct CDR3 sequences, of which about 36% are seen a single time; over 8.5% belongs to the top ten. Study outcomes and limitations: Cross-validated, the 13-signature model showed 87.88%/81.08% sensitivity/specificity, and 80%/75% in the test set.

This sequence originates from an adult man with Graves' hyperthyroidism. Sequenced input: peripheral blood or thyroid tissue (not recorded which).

In DNA, the CDR3 is TGTGCCAGCAGCCCAAACAGGGTATCTGGGGCCAACGTCCTGACTTTC. It codes for CASSPNRVSGANVLTF. The chain carries TRBV9 and TRBJ2-6; a weak D match, TRBD1 (6 bases). V was cut by 4 bases and J by 1 base, with 12 bases left in between. Germline V CDR1 and CDR2: SGDLS, YYNGEE. CDR3 length: 16 residues.